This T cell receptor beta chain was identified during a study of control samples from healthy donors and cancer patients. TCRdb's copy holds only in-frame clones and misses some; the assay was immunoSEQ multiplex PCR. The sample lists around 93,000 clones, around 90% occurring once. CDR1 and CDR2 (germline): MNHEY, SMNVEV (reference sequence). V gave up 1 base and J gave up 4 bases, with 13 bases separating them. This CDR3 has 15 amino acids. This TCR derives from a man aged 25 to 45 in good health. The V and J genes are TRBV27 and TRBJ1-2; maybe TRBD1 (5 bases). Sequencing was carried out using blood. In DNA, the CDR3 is TGTGCCAGCAGTTTATTGGCAGGGAGCAGCTATGGCTACACCTTC. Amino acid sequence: CASSLLAGSSYGYTF.